This T cell receptor beta chain was sequenced in a study of blood T cells in healthy people across ages. A second about 6 to 12 cycle PCR used barcoded and J-beta primers. Every individual sample yielded 2.5 million or more paired-end reads (each containing CDR3). TCRdb processed the 5' RACE reads anew with MiXCR; each CDR3 protein has one entry. The sample includes over a million distinct CDR3 sequences, approximately 42% of them seen just once. This sequence originates from a woman aged 18-29 years in good health. Sequences were obtained from blood.

CDR3: CASSGTGSPGELFF. In nucleotides, the CDR3 is TGTGCCAGCAGTGGGACTGGCTCGCCCGGGGAGCTGTTTTTT. The chain employs TRBV6-5 and TRBJ2-2; a possible D gene is TRBD2 (6 bases). Per germline, CDR1 MNHEY and CDR2 SVGAGI. The length of the CDR3 is 14 residues. Trimming took 5 bases from V and 6 from J, leaving 13 bases between them.